This is a list of T cell receptor beta chains from one sample in a study of blood T cell repertoires in COVID-19. The assay was immunoSEQ multiplex PCR, and TCRdb's table has in-frame clones only and misses some. The data contain roughly 240,000 clones, around nine tenths of them singletons. Sequences were obtained from peripheral blood. The receptors shown here come from a woman aged 60-75 years who had recovered from COVID-19. Both conserved end residues are part of each CDR3. D genes are given only for firm matches. Clone size is given for some rows only: seen once, a few or many times, or a class if the clone is expanded.

cdr3_length | clone_size | j_call | v_call | d_call | cdr3_nt | cdr3_aa
16 | NA | TRBJ2-1 | TRBV5-1 | TRBD2 | TGCGCCAGCAGCTTGGTGGAGCGGGGGCCCTACAATGAGCAGTTCTTC | CASSLVERGPYNEQFF
15 | NA | TRBJ2-7 | TRBV6-1 | NA | TGTGCCAGCAGTGAATCCTGGTTGGCCCCGGGCGAGCAGTACTTC | CASSESWLAPGEQYF
15 | NA | TRBJ2-5 | TRBV7-2 | TRBD2 | TGTGCCAGCACGTCTAGCGGGGCCCTGCGGGAGACCCAGTACTTC | CASTSSGALRETQYF
14 | once | TRBJ2-5 | TRBV19 | TRBD1 | TGTGCCAGTAGTAAGACAGGGTTGGGGGAGACCCAGTACTTC | CASSKTGLGETQYF
14 | NA | TRBJ1-5 | TRBV7-9 | NA | TGTGCCAGCAGCTTAAGGGGGAGCAATCAGCCCCAGCATTTT | CASSLRGSNQPQHF
14 | NA | TRBJ1-2 | TRBV6-2/TRBV6-3 | NA | TGTGCCAGCAGTTACCAGGGACTCCCAGAGGGCTACACCTTC | CASSYQGLPEGYTF
12 | NA | TRBJ1-6 | TRBV11-2 | NA | TGTGCCAGCAGCATCGGGGATTCACCCCTCCACTTT | CASSIGDSPLHF
15 | NA | TRBJ2-2 | TRBV11-3 | NA | TGTGCCAGCAGCCCGAAACTAGCGAACACCGGGGAGCTGTTTTTT | CASSPKLANTGELFF
14 | NA | TRBJ1-2 | TRBV18 | NA | TGTGCCAGCTCCGACAATACAGGGCCTGAGGGCTACACCTTC | CASSDNTGPEGYTF
15 | NA | TRBJ2-7 | TRBV5-8 | NA | TGTGCCAGCAGCTTGTGGGACGGCGGGGGCTCCGAGCAGTACTTC | CASSLWDGGGSEQYF
14 | NA | TRBJ1-1 | TRBV5-1 | NA | TGCGCCAGCAGCTTCGACGGACAGAACACTGAAGCTTTCTTT | CASSFDGQNTEAFF
17 | NA | TRBJ2-2 | TRBV19 | TRBD1 | TGTGCCAGTAGCGGGGCCCCGGGACAGGCGAACACCGGGGAGCTGTTTTTT | CASSGAPGQANTGELFF
16 | NA | TRBJ1-5 | TRBV28 | NA | TGTGCCAGCAGTTCCATAGGGGTAGGGAGCAATCAGCCCCAGCATTTT | CASSSIGVGSNQPQHF
13 | NA | TRBJ2-2 | TRBV7-9 | NA | TGTGCCAGCAGCTCCGGACTACCCGGGGAGCTGTTTTTT | CASSSGLPGELFF
16 | NA | TRBJ1-3 | TRBV5-1 | TRBD1 | TGCGCCAGCAGCGGAACCCAGGGGGCCTCTGGAAACACCATATATTTT | CASSGTQGASGNTIYF
18 | few | TRBJ2-7 | TRBV28 | TRBD2 | TGTGCCAGCAGTTTACTCCTACAACTAGCGGTTAACTCCTACGAGCAGTACTTC | CASSLLLQLAVNSYEQYF
14 | NA | TRBJ2-7 | TRBV6-1 | NA | TGTGCCAGCAGTGAGGGAGGGGGGGCATACGAGCAGTACTTC | CASSEGGGAYEQYF